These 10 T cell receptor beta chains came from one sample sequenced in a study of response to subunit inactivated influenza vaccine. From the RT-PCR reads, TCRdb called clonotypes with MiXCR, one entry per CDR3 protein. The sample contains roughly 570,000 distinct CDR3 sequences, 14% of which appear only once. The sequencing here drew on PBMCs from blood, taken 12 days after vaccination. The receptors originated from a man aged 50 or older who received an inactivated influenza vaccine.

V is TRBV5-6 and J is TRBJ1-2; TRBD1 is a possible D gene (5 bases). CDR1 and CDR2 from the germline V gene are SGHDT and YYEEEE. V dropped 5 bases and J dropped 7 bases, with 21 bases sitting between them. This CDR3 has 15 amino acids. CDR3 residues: CASRKKKTVNGGYTF. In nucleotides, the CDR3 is TGTGCCAGCAGAAAGAAAAAGACAGTGAATGGTGGCTACACCTTC.

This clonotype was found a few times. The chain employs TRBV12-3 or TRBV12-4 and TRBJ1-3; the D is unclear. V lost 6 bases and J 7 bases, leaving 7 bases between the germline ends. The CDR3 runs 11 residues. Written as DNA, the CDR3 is TGTGCCAGCAGGACCGTGAACACCATATATTTT. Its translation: CASRTVNTIYF.

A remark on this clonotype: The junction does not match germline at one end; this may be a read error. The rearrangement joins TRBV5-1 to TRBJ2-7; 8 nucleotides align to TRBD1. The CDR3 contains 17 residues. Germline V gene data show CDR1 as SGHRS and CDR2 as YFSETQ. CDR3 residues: CASSLGRSPGTGVLQRF. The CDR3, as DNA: TGCGCCAGCAGCTTGGGCCGAAGTCCCGGGACAGGAGTTCTCCAGCGCTTC.

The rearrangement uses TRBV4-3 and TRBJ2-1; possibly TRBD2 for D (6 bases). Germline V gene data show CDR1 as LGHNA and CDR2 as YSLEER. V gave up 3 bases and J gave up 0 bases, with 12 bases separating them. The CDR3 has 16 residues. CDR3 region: CASSQAGPRSYNEQFF. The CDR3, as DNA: TGCGCCAGCAGCCAGGCGGGACCCCGCTCCTACAATGAGCAGTTCTTC.

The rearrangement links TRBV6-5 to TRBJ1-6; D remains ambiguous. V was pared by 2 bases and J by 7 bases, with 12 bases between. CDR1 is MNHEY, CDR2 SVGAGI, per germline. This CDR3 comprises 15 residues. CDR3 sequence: CASSYDGRENSPLHF. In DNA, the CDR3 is TGTGCCAGCAGTTACGATGGCAGAGAAAATTCACCCCTCCACTTT.

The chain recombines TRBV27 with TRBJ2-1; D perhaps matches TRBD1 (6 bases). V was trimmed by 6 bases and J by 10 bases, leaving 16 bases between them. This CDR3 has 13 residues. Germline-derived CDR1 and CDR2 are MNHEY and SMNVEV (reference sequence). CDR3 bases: TGTGCCAGCAGGAACACAGGGACCGTGGAGCAGTTCTTC. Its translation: CASRNTGTVEQFF.

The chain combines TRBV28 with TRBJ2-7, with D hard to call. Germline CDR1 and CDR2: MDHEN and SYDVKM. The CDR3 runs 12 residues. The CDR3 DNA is TGTGCTACGGACCGCGGCTCCTACGAGCAGTACTTC. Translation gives CATDRGSYEQYF.

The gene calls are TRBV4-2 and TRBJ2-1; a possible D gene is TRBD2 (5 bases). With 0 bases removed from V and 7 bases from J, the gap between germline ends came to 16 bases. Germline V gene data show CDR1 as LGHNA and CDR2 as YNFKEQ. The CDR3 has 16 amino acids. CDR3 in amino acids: CASSQDLSNRGNEQFF. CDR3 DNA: TGTGCCAGCAGCCAAGATCTGTCTAACCGCGGGAATGAGCAGTTCTTC.

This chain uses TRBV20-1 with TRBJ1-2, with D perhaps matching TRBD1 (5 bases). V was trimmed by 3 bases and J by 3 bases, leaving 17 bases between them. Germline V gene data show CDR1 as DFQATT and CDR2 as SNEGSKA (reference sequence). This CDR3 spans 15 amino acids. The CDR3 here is CSARMGPGSDYGYTF. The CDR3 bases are TGCAGTGCTAGGATGGGGCCAGGGAGTGACTATGGCTACACCTTC.

CDR3 DNA sequence: TGTGCCACCAGTGCCCCGCGCCAAATGAATGAGCAGTTCTTC. Its protein product is CATSAPRQMNEQFF. V and J are TRBV24-1 and TRBJ2-1; D is uncertain. The CDR3 is 14 amino acids. The germline gives CDR1 KGHDR, CDR2 SFDVKD. Trimming took 5 bases from V and 7 from J, leaving 14 bases between them.